This TCR beta chain was captured by sequencing in a study of neurological immune-mediated disorders (dated by TCRdb to between 2018 and 2020). Background for the entire study: Peripheral blood TCR-beta repertoires from HTLV-I-associated myelopathy (HAM/TSP) patients, multiple sclerosis patients and healthy controls were compared by UMI-based sequencing. The 90 to 110 TCR-beta libraries covered PBMC samples along with longitudinal samples, technical triplicates, and paired sorted CD4+ and CD8+ T-cell subsets. Technical triplicate libraries were sequenced so that the variability in frequency of each individual clone could be precisely calculated. The cohort was made up of 60 to 75 subjects, consisting of roughly 14 HAM/TSP patients, roughly 35 multiple sclerosis patients and about 20 healthy controls.

The study at large found these results: Across subjects, expanded clones never shared an identical CDR3 amino acid sequence, which suggests that the TCR-beta repertoires in every group were private. The highest TCR clonal expansion was observed in HAM/TSP patients, whereas the lowest was observed in MS patients, even when compared with healthy controls.

The germline V gene gives CDR1 as MNHNS and CDR2 as SASEGT. The V end gives up 8 bases and the J end 0 bases, leaving 12 bases in the junction not matched to a gene. Inclusive of the bounding cysteine and phenylalanine, the CDR3 is 17 residues long. The CDR3 DNA has 51 bases and is translated from base 1. Concerning this clonotype itself: Its antigen is not yet known. Base qualities are not provided; no much larger clone lies one nucleotide away.

Explained via the paper, the time point label denotes: technical triplicate 2. Libraries from unsorted PBMCs were made from 2 million PBMCs kept in RNAlater at -80 degrees C until RNA extraction. PBMCs were separated from peripheral blood using Ficoll-Hypaque density gradient centrifugation and then cryopreserved in liquid nitrogen. cDNA was synthesized by template-switch 5'RACE using a primer carrying a 10-nucleotide random unique molecular identifier by which each TCR transcript was tagged. Each sequencing run produced over 180 million TCR-beta sequences covering 15-18 subjects. The RNeasy kit was used to extract total RNA. Using the KAPA Real-time Library Amplification kit, TCR-beta VDJ regions were amplified with primers for the TCR constant region and the 5'RACE anchor. A first PCR added sample indexes and Illumina adaptors, after which a second PCR increased the library yield. After Ampure bead purification, the roughly 650 bp TCR product was size-selected on a 2% E-gel SizeSelection system. Before pooling, library quality was checked on a Bioanalyzer, concentration was measured with Qubit, and libraries were quantified with the Kapa Library Quantification kit. An Illumina HiSeq 2500 sequenced the libraries paired-end 2 x 150 bp. To increase sequence diversity, roughly 25-31% phiX was spiked into each library pool. As for the authors' bioinformatics: The quality-filtered reads were processed with the UMI-based MiGEC pipeline, whose error correction step removed more than 80% of the raw TCR sequences. VDJ genes were aligned to IMGT germline references, and clonotypes were defined by unique CDR3 amino acid sequence plus V-J genes. VDJtools evaluated clonal expansion, Shannon diversity and CDR3 relatedness (CalcPairwiseDistances, ClusterSamples); CLCbio workbench built phylogenetic trees. Using coefficient-of-variation modelling across technical triplicates, the study counted a clone as expanded if it had at least 8 unique UMIs. TCRdb cleaned the public reads at Q25 with fastp, built clones with MiXCR and kept in-frame beta chains. Each CDR3 protein gets just one entry, which takes the most common genes and DNA from the rows behind it. Clone size and V and J calls follow TCRdb, not the original study. In this sample the table shows under 65,000 distinct CDR3 sequences, 24% of which occur a single time. 3.5% to 5.5% of the sample belongs to the ten largest clones.

In this chain, TRBV6-1 is recombined with TRBJ2-1; 8 bases in the junction line up with TRBD1. This sequence originates from a man aged 55 to 70 with HTLV-1-associated myelopathy (HAM/TSP). Specimen: PBMCs. The nucleotide sequence reads as follows: TGTGCCAGCTTATCCCGTTCAGGGGGCGTCTCCTACAATGAGCAGTTCTTC. Its translation reads: CASLSRSGGVSYNEQFF.